The 14 T cell receptor beta chains listed next were all sequenced from one sample in a study of control samples from healthy donors and cancer patients. Profiling relied on immunoSEQ multiplex PCR, and the TCRdb table lists in-frame clones only, not all of them. Of under 150,000 clones listed, approximately 94% are singletons. The source material was blood. All receptors derive from a young man in good health.

V and J are TRBV6-1 and TRBJ1-5; D ambiguous. Deletions cut 3 bases from V and 7 bases from J, with 4 bases between. The CDR3 extends over 11 amino acids. The germline gives CDR1 MNHNS, CDR2 SASEGT. CDR3 residues: CASSDGQPQHF. In DNA form, the CDR3 reads TGTGCCAGCAGTGACGGACAGCCCCAGCATTTT.

The chain is built from TRBV24-1 and TRBJ2-2; D unresolved. Trimming took 5 bases from V and 1 from J, leaving 16 bases between them. The CDR3 length is 17 residues. The germline V gene encodes CDR1 KGHDR and CDR2 SFDVKD. The CDR3 here is CATSVDRWAGNTGELFF. The CDR3 bases are TGTGCCACCAGTGTCGATAGGTGGGCAGGGAACACCGGGGAGCTGTTTTTT.

This clone is a singleton in its sample. The CDR3 region is CASSLQGSPLHF. The DNA for the CDR3 is TGTGCCAGCAGTTTACAGGGTTCACCCCTCCACTTT. The rearrangement links TRBV2 to TRBJ1-6; a weak D match, TRBD1 (6 bases). The CDR3 runs 12 residues. Per germline, CDR1 SNHLY and CDR2 FYNNEI. V lost 5 bases and J 9 bases, leaving 8 bases between the germline ends.

DNA of the CDR3: TGTGCCAGTAGTATCATTTCCGGGGTTCACTACACCTTC. As protein: CASSIISGVHYTF. The chain employs TRBV19 and TRBJ1-2; no definite D call. V was cut by 3 bases and J by 10 bases, with 15 bases left in between. The CDR3 is 13 amino acids. Germline lookup yields CDR1 LNHDA and CDR2 SQIVND (reference sequence).

The rearrangement links TRBV24-1 to TRBJ2-2, with D possibly TRBD2 on 5 matching bases. Germline V gene data show CDR1 as KGHDR and CDR2 as SFDVKD. The CDR3 has 15 residues. The V and J ends lost 3 bases and 5 bases respectively, with 12 bases between them. The CDR3 loop is CATSDPGTGTGELFF. DNA for the CDR3: TGTGCCACCAGTGATCCCGGAACGGGAACCGGGGAGCTGTTTTTT.

The chain is built from TRBV4-1 and TRBJ1-2; unclear D gene. V shed 2 bases and J shed 4 bases, with 5 bases lying between them. The germline V gene has CDR1 MGHRA and CDR2 YSYEKL. The CDR3 has 12 amino acids. CDR3 sequence (DNA): TGCGCCAGCAGCCAAACGGCCTATGGCTACACCTTC. Translating it yields CASSQTAYGYTF.

This sequence joins TRBV27 and TRBJ2-3, with 11 positions matching TRBD2. This CDR3 comprises 18 residues. J lost 2 bases, V lost 4 bases, and 11 bases had no gene match. Germline V gives CDR1 MNHEY, CDR2 SMNVEV (reference sequence). CDR3 protein: CASSSRSTSGEPTDTQYF. CDR3 DNA sequence: TGTGCCAGCAGTTCCCGATCGACTAGCGGGGAACCCACAGATACGCAGTATTTT.

This rearrangement joins TRBV10-3 to TRBJ2-3; TRBD2 aligns across 7 bases. J was trimmed by 0 bases and V by 4 bases; bases with no gene match: 4. The CDR3 loop spans 15 amino acids. Per germline, CDR1 ENHRY and CDR2 SYGVKD. CDR3 sequence (DNA): TGTGCCATCAGTGCCCAGCGGGGTAGCACAGATACGCAGTATTTT. It encodes CAISAQRGSTDTQYF.

The chain uses TRBV7-6 and TRBJ1-1; maybe TRBD1 (5 bases). The CDR3 loop spans 15 amino acids. V shed 5 bases and J shed 0 bases, with 13 bases lying between them. Germline CDR1 reads SGHVS; CDR2 reads FNYEAQ. CDR3 residues: CASSSNQGLNTEAFF. The CDR3 DNA reads as TGTGCCAGCAGCAGCAACCAGGGCTTGAACACTGAAGCTTTCTTT.

This chain links TRBV9 with TRBJ1-6; no reliable D call. This CDR3 contains 15 residues. Trimming stripped 0 bases from V and 3 bases from J, with 7 bases between. CDR1 and CDR2 (germline): SGDLS, YYNGEE. CDR3 loop: CASSVGAIYNSPLHF. DNA of the CDR3: TGTGCCAGCAGCGTAGGGGCGATCTATAATTCACCCCTCCACTTT.

The chain employs TRBV3-1 (or the pseudogene TRBV3-2) and TRBJ2-3, with no clear D. CDR1 is LGHDT and CDR2 is YNNKEL in the germline V gene (reference sequence). The CDR3 extends over 15 amino acids. The germline V and J ends were trimmed by 0 bases and 4 bases, with 11 bases remaining between them. CDR3 DNA sequence: TGTGCCAGCAGCCAAGATCCGTTCAACGCAGATACGCAGTATTTT. Protein: CASSQDPFNADTQYF.

The V gene is TRBV20-1, the J gene TRBJ1-2; no clear D. This CDR3 region has 11 residues. With 5 bases removed from V and 8 bases from J, the gap between germline ends came to 12 bases. Germline assignment: CDR1 DFQATT and CDR2 SNEGSKA (reference sequence). CDR3 amino acids: CSAFGPLGYTF. The CDR3 nucleotides are TGCAGTGCTTTCGGACCGTTGGGCTACACCTTC.

This chain connects TRBV4-3 to TRBJ2-2; no definite D call. Trimming took off 3 bases at V and 5 bases at J, with 10 bases between the two ends. The CDR3 is 14 residues long. CDR1 LGHNA and CDR2 YSLEER come from the germline V gene. The CDR3 coding sequence is TGCGCCAGCAGCCACGGAGTGGCGACCGGGGAGCTGTTTTTT. As protein: CASSHGVATGELFF.

J is TRBJ2-1 and V is TRBV6-2 or TRBV6-3; the D is unclear. In germline, CDR1 is MNHEY, CDR2 SVGEGT. The CDR3 is made up of 14 amino acids. V was trimmed by 3 bases and J by 6 bases, leaving 12 bases between them. In DNA form, the CDR3 reads TGTGCCAGCAGTTATCTCCGGCCTACCAATGAGCAGTTCTTC. Encoded protein: CASSYLRPTNEQFF.